This T cell receptor (beta chain) was captured by sequencing in a study of blood T cell repertoires in COVID-19. Across the whole study: Specimens from acute and convalescent COVID-19 originated in the United States, Italy and Spain. T cells, B-cell-depleted T cells, or PBMCs provided the cDNA or gDNA that served as material.

The V and J ends lost 4 bases and 6 bases, in that order; junction bases with no gene match: 5. The CDR3 extends over 13 amino acids. Germline assignment: CDR1 MNHEY and CDR2 SVGAGI. Authors' methods: The assay estimated nucleated cells by amplifying reference gene primers. TCRdb keeps only in-frame clones here, not all; method: immunoSEQ multiplex PCR. From that table come the V and J calls and clone size; the DNA was used to work out D and trimming. The sample includes a few hundred thousand clones, more than 75% of them seen just once. This clone was detected only a few times. This sequence joins TRBV6-5 and TRBJ1-2, with 7 bases that match TRBD1. Sequencing was done on a sample of peripheral blood. This sequence originates from a man of 80 years or more with acute or convalescent COVID-19. The DNA for the CDR3 is TGTGCCAGCAGTTCGACAGGGTCGAATGGCTACACCTTC. Protein product: CASSSTGSNGYTF.